A selection of T cell receptor beta chains follows, all from one sample in a study of cytotoxic CD8 clonotypes in ibrutinib-treated CLL. Produced via immunoSEQ multiplex PCR; TCRdb's table is partial and in-frame only. The table lists approximately 130,000 clones, approximately 81% of them singletons. The sequencing used PBMCs, collected after 24 months of ibrutinib treatment. The receptors here all came from a human donor with chronic lymphocytic leukemia. Each CDR3 is given with its conserved first and last residue. Each record gives: J gene, clone size, CDR3 length, D gene, V gene, CDR3 DNA, CDR3 protein. A D gene is named only where the DNA matches it firmly. The listing skips clone size in some rows; elsewhere it reads once, few, many or a size class.

TRBJ1-4	-	15	TRBD1	TRBV7-9	TGTGCCAGCACCCAGGGGGTAGGAACTAATGAAAAACTGTTTTTT	CASTQGVGTNEKLFF
TRBJ2-4	-	14	-	TRBV29-1	TGCAGCGTTGAAGCCCGTGGTAACCAAAACATTCAGTACTTC	CSVEARGNQNIQYF
TRBJ1-4	-	14	-	TRBV5-4	TGTGCCAGCAGCTTGGGGGGCCCTAGAGAAAAACTGTTTTTT	CASSLGGPREKLFF
TRBJ2-1	-	14	-	TRBV29-1	TGCAGCGTTGAAGAGGGGGCGGTGAACAATGAGCAGTTCTTC	CSVEEGAVNNEQFF
TRBJ2-7	-	14	-	TRBV7-2	TGTGCCAGCAGCTTAGGTGGGGGGGCCAACGAGCAGTACTTC	CASSLGGGANEQYF
TRBJ2-5	-	13	TRBD2	TRBV7-3	TGTGCCAGCAGCCGAGGACTAGCTGAGACCCAGTACTTC	CASSRGLAETQYF
TRBJ1-1	-	14	-	TRBV6-5	TGTGCCAGCAGTTTCCGGACGGGGAACACTGAAGCTTTCTTT	CASSFRTGNTEAFF
TRBJ1-1	-	15	-	TRBV5-8	TGTGCCAGCAGCCGAGGTATTACAGGAAACACTGAAGCTTTCTTT	CASSRGITGNTEAFF
TRBJ2-7	once	17	-	TRBV28	TGTGCCAGCGGATCATCCGGCCTGGGGAGGACTCCGGACGAGCAGTACTTC	CASGSSGLGRTPDEQYF
TRBJ1-2	-	13	-	TRBV5-6	TGTGCCAGCAGCAACGGGACATTCTATGGCTACACCTTC	CASSNGTFYGYTF
TRBJ1-2	-	15	-	TRBV5-4	TGTGCCAGCAGCCAAGATATGGGGTCAGATTATGGCTACACCTTC	CASSQDMGSDYGYTF
TRBJ1-4	-	14	-	TRBV5-1	TGCGCCAGCAGCGTTGGGATACACAATGAAAAACTGTTTTTT	CASSVGIHNEKLFF
TRBJ2-1	-	15	-	TRBV6-5	TGTGCCAGCAGAAAAGGAAGGGGGTGGGGTGGTGAGCAGTTCTTC	CASRKGRGWGGEQFF
TRBJ1-1	-	16	-	TRBV6-1	TGTGCCAGCAGTGAATCAAGGGGACCGCTCGACACTGAAGCTTTCTTT	CASSESRGPLDTEAFF
TRBJ2-5	-	16	-	TRBV6-5	TGTGCCAGCAGTTACGGGGGGCGGAGAGTCCAAGAGACCCAGTACTTC	CASSYGGRRVQETQYF
TRBJ1-5	-	14	TRBD1	TRBV18	TGTGCCAGCTCCCCGGGACAGGACAATCAGCCCCAGCATTTT	CASSPGQDNQPQHF
TRBJ1-2	-	19	TRBD1	TRBV7-2	TGTGCCAGCAGCTTAACAGGGGGGAAGCAACTCCTCTCAAACTATGGCTACACCTTC	CASSLTGGKQLLSNYGYTF
TRBJ1-1	-	15	-	TRBV6-5	TGTGCCAGCAGCCCCACTTTTTTCTTGAACACTGAAGCTTTCTTT	CASSPTFFLNTEAFF
TRBJ1-1	-	16	TRBD1	TRBV7-2	TGTGCCAGCAGCTTTGGGACAGGGATATTAAACACTGAAGCTTTCTTT	CASSFGTGILNTEAFF
TRBJ1-2	few	13	-	TRBV2	TGTGCCAGCAGGGACGACAGGCTCTATGGCTACACCTTC	CASRDDRLYGYTF
TRBJ2-2	-	17	TRBD2	TRBV9	TGTGCCAGCAGCGTAGGGGTAGCGGGGCTCGGCACCGGGGAGCTGTTTTTT	CASSVGVAGLGTGELFF
TRBJ2-5	-	18	TRBD2	TRBV7-9	TGTGCCAGCAGCTTAGCGCTAGCGGGGGCGAGAGGTCGTGAGACCCAGTACTTC	CASSLALAGARGRETQYF
TRBJ2-7	-	15	-	TRBV15	TGTGCCACCAGCAGAGATTTGAGCGTCGTGTACGAGCAGTACTTC	CATSRDLSVVYEQYF
TRBJ1-1	-	14	-	TRBV11-2	TGTGCCAGCAGCTTAGTAGGAGGGAACACTGAAGCTTTCTTT	CASSLVGGNTEAFF
TRBJ2-1	-	14	-	TRBV5-1	TGCGCCAGCAGCTTCCACCTCAGGGAGAATGAGCAGTTCTTC	CASSFHLRENEQFF